This TCR beta chain was profiled in a study of Graves' ophthalmopathy and Graves' hyperthyroidism. The sequenced template was RNA, covering the TCR beta CDR3 region. HTBI primers were employed in first-round RT-PCR, then a second-round multiplex PCR followed. Using its own MiXCR run on the multiplex PCR reads, TCRdb lists one record per CDR3 protein. The sample shows about 400,000 distinct CDR3 sequences, over 20% of them seen only once. This clonotype was seen at least ten times. This CDR3 contains 22 residues. Deletions cut 1 base from V and 0 bases from J, with 31 bases between. V usage is TRBV6-7 and J usage is TRBJ2-7, with D tentatively TRBD2 (6 bases). TRBV6-7 is classed as an ORF, of uncertain function. The receptor was isolated from a woman between 18 and 29 years old with stable Graves' hyperthyroidism. The source material was peripheral blood. The CDR3 spells CASSYFPGATREVGARSYEQYF. DNA for the CDR3: TGTGCCAGCAGTTACTTCCCTGGCGCGACTAGGGAGGTTGGGGCGCGCTCCTACGAGCAGTACTTC.